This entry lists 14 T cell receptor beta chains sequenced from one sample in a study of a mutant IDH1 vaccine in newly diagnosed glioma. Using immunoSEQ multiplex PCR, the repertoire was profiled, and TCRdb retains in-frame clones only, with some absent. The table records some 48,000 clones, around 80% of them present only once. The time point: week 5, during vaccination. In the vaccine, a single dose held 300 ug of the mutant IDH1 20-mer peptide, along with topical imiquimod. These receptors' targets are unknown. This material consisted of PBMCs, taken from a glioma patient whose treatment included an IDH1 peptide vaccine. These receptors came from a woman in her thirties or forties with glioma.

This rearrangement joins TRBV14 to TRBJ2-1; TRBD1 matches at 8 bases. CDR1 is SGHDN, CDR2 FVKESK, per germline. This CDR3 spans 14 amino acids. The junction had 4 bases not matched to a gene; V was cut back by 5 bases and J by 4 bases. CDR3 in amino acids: CASSDRDRYNEQFF. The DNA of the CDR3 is TGTGCCAGCAGCGACCGGGACAGGTACAATGAGCAGTTCTTC.

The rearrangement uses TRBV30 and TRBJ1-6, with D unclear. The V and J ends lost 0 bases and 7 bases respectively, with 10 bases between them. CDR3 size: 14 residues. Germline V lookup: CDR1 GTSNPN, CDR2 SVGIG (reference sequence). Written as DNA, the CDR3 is TGTGCCTGGAGTGTAGGCCAACCGAATTCACCCCTCCACTTT. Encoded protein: CAWSVGQPNSPLHF.

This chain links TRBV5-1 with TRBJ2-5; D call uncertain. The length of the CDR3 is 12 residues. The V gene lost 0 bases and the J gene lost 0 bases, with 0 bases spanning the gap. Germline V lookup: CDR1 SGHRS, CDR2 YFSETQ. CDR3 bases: TGCGCCAGCAGCTTGGACCAAGAGACCCAGTACTTC. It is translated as CASSLDQETQYF.

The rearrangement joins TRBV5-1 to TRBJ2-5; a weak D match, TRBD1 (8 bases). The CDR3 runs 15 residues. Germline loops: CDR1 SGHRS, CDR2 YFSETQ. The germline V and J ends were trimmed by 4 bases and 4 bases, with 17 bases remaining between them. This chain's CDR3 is CASSPGQGGAETQYF. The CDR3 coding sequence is TGCGCCAGCAGCCCCGGACAGGGAGGGGCAGAGACCCAGTACTTC.

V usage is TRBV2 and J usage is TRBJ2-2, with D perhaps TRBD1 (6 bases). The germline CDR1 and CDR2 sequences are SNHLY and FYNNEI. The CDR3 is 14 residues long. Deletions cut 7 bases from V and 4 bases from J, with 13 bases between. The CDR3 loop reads CASTPGQSTGELFF. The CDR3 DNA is TGTGCCAGCACCCCAGGACAGAGCACCGGGGAGCTGTTTTTT.

The CDR3 DNA is TGTGCCAGCAGCACACGGACCTCCTTGGCCCTCCACTTT. Translated, it gives CASSTRTSLALHF. This chain joins TRBV7-9 and TRBJ1-6; no definite D call. The CDR3 length is 13 residues. V was clipped by 5 bases and J by 14 bases, with 16 bases between them. Looked up from germline, CDR1 is SEHNR and CDR2 is FQNEAQ (reference sequence).

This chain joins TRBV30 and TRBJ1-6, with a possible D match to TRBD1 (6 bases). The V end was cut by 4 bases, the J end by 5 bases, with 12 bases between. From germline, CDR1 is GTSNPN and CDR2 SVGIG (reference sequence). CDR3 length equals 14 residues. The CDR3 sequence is CAWNGGNHNSPLHF. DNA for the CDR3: TGTGCCTGGAATGGGGGCAACCATAATTCACCCCTCCACTTT.

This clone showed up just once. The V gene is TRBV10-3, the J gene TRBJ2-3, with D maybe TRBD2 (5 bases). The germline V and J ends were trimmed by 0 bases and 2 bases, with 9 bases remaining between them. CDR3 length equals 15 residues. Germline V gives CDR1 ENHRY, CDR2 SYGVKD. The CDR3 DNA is TGTGCCATCAGTGAGTCGCGGGTGTTCACAGATACGCAGTATTTT. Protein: CAISESRVFTDTQYF.

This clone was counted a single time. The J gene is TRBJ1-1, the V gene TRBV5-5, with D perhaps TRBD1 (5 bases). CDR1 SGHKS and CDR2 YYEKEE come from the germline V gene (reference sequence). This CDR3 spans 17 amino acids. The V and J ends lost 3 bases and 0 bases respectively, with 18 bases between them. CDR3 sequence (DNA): TGTGCCAGCAGCTCCCTCCGGAGGGGAGACATGAACACTGAAGCTTTCTTT. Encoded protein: CASSSLRRGDMNTEAFF.

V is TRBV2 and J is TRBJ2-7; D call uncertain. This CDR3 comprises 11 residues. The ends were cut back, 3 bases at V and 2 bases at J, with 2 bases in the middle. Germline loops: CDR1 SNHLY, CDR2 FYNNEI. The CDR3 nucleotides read TGTGCCAGCAGTGATCCCTACGAGCAGTACTTC. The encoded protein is CASSDPYEQYF. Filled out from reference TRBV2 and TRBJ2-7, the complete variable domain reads EPEVTQTPSHQVTQMGQEVILRCVPISNHLYFYWYRQILGQKVEFLVSFYNNEISEKSEIFDDQFSVERPDGSNFTLKIRSTKLEDSAMYFCASSDPYEQYFGPGTRLTVT.

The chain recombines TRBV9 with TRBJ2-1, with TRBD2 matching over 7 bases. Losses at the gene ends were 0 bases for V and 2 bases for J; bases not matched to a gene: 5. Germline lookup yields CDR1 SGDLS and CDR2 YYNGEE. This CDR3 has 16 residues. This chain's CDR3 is CASSVGSGVAYNEQFF. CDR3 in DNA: TGTGCCAGCAGCGTAGGGAGCGGGGTGGCCTACAATGAGCAGTTCTTC.

CDR3 in amino acids: CASSWQGSGNTIYF. CDR3 DNA: TGTGCCAGCAGCTGGCAGGGTAGTGGAAACACCATATATTTT. This chain connects TRBV5-4 to TRBJ1-3; weak D call: TRBD1 (5 bases). Per germline, CDR1 SGHNT and CDR2 YYREEE (reference sequence). V dropped 3 bases and J dropped 3 bases, with 10 bases sitting between them. The length of the CDR3 is 14 residues.

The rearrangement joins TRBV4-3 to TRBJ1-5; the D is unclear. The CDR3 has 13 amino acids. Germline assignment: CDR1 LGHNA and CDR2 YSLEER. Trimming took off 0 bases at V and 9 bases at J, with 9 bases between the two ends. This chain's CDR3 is CASSQDRKLPQHF. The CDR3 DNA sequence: TGCGCCAGCAGCCAAGATCGGAAATTGCCCCAGCATTTT.

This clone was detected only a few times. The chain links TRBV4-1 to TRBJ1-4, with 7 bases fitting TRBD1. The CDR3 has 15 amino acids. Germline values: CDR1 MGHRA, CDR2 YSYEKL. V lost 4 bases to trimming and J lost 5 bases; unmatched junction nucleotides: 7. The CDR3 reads CASSPRQGLNEKLFF. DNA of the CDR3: TGCGCCAGCAGCCCCAGACAGGGACTGAATGAAAAACTGTTTTTT.